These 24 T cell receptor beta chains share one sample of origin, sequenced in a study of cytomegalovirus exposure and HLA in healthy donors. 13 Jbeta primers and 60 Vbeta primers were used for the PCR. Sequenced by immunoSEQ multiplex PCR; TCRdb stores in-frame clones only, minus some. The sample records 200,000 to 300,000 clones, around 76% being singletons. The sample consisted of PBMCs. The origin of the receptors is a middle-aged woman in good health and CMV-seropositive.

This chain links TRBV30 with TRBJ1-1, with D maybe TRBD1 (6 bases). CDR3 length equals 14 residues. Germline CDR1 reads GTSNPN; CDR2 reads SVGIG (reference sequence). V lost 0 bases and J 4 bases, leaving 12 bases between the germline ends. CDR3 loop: CAWSVYRGTTEAFF. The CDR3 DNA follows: TGTGCCTGGAGTGTCTATAGGGGGACCACTGAAGCTTTCTTT.

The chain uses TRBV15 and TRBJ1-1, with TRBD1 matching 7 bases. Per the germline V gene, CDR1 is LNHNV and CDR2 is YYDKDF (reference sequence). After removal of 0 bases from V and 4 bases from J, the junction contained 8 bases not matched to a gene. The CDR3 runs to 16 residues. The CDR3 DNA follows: TGTGCCACCAGCAGAGACCGGGACAGCGGCGTCACTGAAGCTTTCTTT. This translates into CATSRDRDSGVTEAFF.

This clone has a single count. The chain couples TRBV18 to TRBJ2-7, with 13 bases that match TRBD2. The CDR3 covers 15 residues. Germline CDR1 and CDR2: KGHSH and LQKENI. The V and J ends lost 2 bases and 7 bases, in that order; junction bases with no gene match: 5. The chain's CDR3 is CASSPWTSGREEQYF. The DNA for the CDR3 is TGTGCCAGCTCACCATGGACTAGCGGGAGAGAGGAGCAGTACTTC.

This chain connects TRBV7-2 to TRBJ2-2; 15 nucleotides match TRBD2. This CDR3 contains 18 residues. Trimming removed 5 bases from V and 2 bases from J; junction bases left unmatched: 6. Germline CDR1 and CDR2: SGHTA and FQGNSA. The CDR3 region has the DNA TGTGCCAGCAGCACCCGGACTAGCGGGGGGGCAAACACCGGGGAGCTGTTTTTT. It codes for CASSTRTSGGANTGELFF.

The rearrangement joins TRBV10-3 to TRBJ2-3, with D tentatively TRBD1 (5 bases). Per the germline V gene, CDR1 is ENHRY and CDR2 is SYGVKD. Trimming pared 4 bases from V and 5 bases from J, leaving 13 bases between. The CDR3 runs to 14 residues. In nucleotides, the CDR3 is TGTGCCATCAGTGTGGGGCTCCAGGGAGATACGCAGTATTTT. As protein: CAISVGLQGDTQYF.

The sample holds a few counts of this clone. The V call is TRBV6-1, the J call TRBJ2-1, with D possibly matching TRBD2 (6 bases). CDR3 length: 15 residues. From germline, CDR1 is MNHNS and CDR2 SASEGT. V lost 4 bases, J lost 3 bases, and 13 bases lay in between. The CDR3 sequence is CASSVAQGGYNEQFF. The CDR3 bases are TGTGCCAGCAGTGTCGCTCAGGGAGGCTACAATGAGCAGTTCTTC.

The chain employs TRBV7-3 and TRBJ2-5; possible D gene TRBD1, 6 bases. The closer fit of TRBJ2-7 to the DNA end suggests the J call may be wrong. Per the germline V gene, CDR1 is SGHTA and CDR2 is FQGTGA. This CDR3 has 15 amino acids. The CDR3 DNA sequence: TGTGCCAGCAGCCCGGGACACCTCATAACCTACGAGCAGTACTTC. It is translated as CASSPGHLITYEQYF.

The CDR3 sequence: CASSQGLAGTNEQFF. CDR3 DNA: TGTGCCAGCAGCCAGGGACTAGCGGGCACCAATGAGCAGTTCTTC. The chain joins TRBV11-2 to TRBJ2-1, with 12 bases aligning to TRBD2. Germline assignment: CDR1 SGHAT and CDR2 FQNNGV. V lost 5 bases, J lost 6 bases, and 5 bases stayed unmatched. This CDR3 region has 15 residues.

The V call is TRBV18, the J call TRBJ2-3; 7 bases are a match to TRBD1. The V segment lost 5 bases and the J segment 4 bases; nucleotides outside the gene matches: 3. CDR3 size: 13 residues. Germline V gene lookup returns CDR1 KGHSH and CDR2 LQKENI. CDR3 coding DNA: TGTGCCAGCTCAGGGACAGCGCCAGATACGCAGTATTTT. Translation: CASSGTAPDTQYF.

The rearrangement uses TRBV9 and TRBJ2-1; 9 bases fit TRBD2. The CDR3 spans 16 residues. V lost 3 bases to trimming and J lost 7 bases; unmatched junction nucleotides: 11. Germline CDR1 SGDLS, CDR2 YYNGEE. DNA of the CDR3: TGTGCCAGCAGCGGCCGGGGGGCGGGGGGGCCAAATGAGCAGTTCTTC. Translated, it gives CASSGRGAGGPNEQFF. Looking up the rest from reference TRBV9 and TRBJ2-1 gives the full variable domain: DSGVTQTPKHLITATGQRVTLRCSPRSGDLSVYWYQQSLDQGLQFLIQYYNGEERAKGNILERFSAQQFPDLHSELNLSSLELGDSALYFCASSGRGAGGPNEQFFGPGTRLTVL.

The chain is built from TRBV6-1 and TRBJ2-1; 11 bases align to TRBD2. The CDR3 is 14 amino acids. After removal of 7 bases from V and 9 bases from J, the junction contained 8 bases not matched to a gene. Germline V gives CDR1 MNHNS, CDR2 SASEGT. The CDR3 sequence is CASTSLAGGFEQFF. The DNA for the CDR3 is TGTGCCAGCACGAGTCTAGCGGGGGGTTTTGAGCAGTTCTTC.

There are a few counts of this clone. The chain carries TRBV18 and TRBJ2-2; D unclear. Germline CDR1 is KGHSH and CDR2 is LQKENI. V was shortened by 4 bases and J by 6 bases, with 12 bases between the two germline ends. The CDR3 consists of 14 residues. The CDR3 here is CASSQTALAGELFF. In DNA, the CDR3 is TGTGCCAGCTCACAAACAGCATTGGCCGGGGAGCTGTTTTTT.

The CDR3 coding sequence is TGTGCCAGCAGCTTAGAGCCAACCTACGAGCAGTACTTC. Translated: CASSLEPTYEQYF. The chain recombines TRBV7-3 with TRBJ2-7; unclear D gene. The CDR3 consists of 13 residues. In germline, CDR1 is SGHTA, CDR2 FQGTGA. V lost 2 bases and J lost 2, with 7 bases in between.

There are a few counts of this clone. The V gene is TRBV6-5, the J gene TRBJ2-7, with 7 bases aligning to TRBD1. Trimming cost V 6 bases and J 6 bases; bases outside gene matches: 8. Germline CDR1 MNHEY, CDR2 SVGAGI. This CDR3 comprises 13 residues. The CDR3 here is CASSRQGQREQYF. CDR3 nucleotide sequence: TGTGCCAGCAGCCGACAGGGTCAACGCGAGCAGTACTTC.

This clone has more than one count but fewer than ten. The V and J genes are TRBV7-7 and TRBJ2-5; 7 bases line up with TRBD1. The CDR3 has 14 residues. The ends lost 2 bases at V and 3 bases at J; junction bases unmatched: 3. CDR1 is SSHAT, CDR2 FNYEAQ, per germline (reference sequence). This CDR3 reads CASSLKQGKETQYF. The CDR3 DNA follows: TGTGCCAGCAGCTTAAAACAGGGGAAAGAGACCCAGTACTTC.

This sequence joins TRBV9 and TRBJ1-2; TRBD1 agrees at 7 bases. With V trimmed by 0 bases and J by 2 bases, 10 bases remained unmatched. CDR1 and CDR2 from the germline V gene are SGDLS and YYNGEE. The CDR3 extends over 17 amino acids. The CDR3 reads CASSVGDRVRGNYGYTF. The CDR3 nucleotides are TGTGCCAGCAGCGTAGGTGACAGGGTCCGAGGGAACTATGGCTACACCTTC.

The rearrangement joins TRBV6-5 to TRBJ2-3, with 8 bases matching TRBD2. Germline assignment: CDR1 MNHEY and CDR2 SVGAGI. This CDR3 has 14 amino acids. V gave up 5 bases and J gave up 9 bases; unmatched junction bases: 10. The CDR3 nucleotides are TGTGCCAGCAGTCCGGGAGGGATCAGGCGGACGCAGTATTTT. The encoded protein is CASSPGGIRRTQYF.

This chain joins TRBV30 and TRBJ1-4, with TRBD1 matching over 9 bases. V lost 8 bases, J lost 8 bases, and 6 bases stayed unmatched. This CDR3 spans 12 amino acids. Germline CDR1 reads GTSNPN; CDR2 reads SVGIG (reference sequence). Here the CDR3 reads CAIRTGEEKLFF. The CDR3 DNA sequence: TGTGCCATAAGGACAGGGGAAGAAAAACTGTTTTTT.

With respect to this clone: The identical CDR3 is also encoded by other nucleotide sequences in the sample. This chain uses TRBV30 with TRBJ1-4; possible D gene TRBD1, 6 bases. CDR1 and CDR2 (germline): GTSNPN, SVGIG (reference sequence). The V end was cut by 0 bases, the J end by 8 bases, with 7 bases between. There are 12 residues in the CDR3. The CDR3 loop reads CAWSVGGEKLFF. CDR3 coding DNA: TGTGCCTGGAGTGTAGGGGGAGAAAAACTGTTTTTT.

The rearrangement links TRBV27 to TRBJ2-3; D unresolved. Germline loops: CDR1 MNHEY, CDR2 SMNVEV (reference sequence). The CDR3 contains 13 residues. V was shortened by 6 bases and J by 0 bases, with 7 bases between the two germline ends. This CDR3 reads CASSAGSTDTQYF. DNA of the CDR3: TGTGCCAGCAGCGCAGGTAGCACAGATACGCAGTATTTT.

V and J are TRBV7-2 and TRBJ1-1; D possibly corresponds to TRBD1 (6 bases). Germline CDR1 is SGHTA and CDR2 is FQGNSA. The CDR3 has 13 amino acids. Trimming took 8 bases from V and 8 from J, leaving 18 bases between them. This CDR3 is CASRNRVTAEAFF. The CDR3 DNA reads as TGTGCCAGCCGGAACAGGGTGACGGCGGAAGCTTTCTTT.

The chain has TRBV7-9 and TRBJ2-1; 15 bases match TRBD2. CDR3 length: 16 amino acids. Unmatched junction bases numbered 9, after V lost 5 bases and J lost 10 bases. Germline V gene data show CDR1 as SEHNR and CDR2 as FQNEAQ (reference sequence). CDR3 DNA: TGTGCCAGCAGCCCTTACGGGACTAGCGGGAGGAACGAGCAGTTCTTC. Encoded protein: CASSPYGTSGRNEQFF.

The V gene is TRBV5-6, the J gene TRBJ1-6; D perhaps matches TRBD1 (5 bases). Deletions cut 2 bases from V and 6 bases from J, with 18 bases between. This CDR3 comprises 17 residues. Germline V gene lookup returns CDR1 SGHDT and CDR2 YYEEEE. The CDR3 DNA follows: TGTGCCAGCAGCTTTCCACGGGGGTCGCTGTCTAATTCACCCCTCCACTTT. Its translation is CASSFPRGSLSNSPLHF.

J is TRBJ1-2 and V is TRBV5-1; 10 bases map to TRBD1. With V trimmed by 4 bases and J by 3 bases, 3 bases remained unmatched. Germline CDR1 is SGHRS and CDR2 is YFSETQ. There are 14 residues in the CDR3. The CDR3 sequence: CASSPGTGDYGYTF. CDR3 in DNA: TGCGCCAGCAGCCCCGGGACAGGGGACTATGGCTACACCTTC.